This T cell receptor beta chain was profiled in a study of blood T cell repertoires in COVID-19. The assay was immunoSEQ multiplex PCR, and TCRdb's table has in-frame clones only and misses some. The sample includes fewer than 200,000 clones, 75% to 85% of them seen just once. J was trimmed by 4 bases and V by 7 bases; bases with no gene match: 12. Germline V gene lookup returns CDR1 MDHEN and CDR2 SYDVKM. This CDR3 has 15 amino acids. The origin of this receptor is a woman of 80 years or more with COVID-19, enrolled during active disease. The chain couples TRBV28 to TRBJ2-7; TRBD2 agrees at 8 bases. The sequencing input was peripheral blood. The CDR3 nucleotides are TGTGCCAGCACCGAGGGACTAGGAGGGGTTTACGAGCAGTACTTC. Amino acids: CASTEGLGGVYEQYF. Drawing the rest from reference TRBV28 and TRBJ2-7, the complete variable domain is DVKVTQSSRYLVKRTGEKVFLECVQDMDHENMFWYRQDPGLGLRLIYFSYDVKMKEKGDIPEGYSVSREKKERFSLILESASTNQTSMYLCASTEGLGGVYEQYFGPGTRLTVT.